Following are 11 T cell receptor beta chains from one sample sequenced in a study of T cells in Graves' hyperthyroidism and ophthalmopathy. What was amplified from RNA transcripts were TCR beta CDR3 regions. During a first-round RT-PCR of the TCR CDR3, the HTBI primer set was used. TCRdb re-derived calls from the multiplex PCR reads in MiXCR, one entry per CDR3 protein. This table has about 400,000 distinct CDR3 sequences, approximately 15% appearing once. Sequencing used blood. The origin of the receptors is a young woman with Graves' hyperthyroidism.

About this clonotype: The CDR3 does not end in the conserved phenylalanine or tryptophan, so this is likely a read error. The gene calls are TRBV6-1 and TRBJ1-5; no firm D call. CDR1 and CDR2 from the germline V gene are MNHNS and SASEGT. V lost 0 bases and J 0 bases, leaving 6 bases between the germline ends. This CDR3 has 15 amino acids. CDR3 coding DNA: TGTGCCAGCAGTGAAGCCGGGAATAGCAATCAGCCCCAGCATCTT. This codes for CASSEAGNSNQPQHL.

This clonotype was seen many times. CDR3 nucleotides: TGCAGTGCTAGAGTACTAGCGGGAGAAGGGAAGACCCAGTACTTC. It encodes CSARVLAGEGKTQYF. The chain uses TRBV20-1 and TRBJ2-5, with TRBD2 matching over 11 bases. CDR1 and CDR2 (germline): DFQATT, SNEGSKA (reference sequence). This CDR3 has 15 amino acids. V was clipped by 1 base and J by 6 bases; unmatched bases: 7.

The rearrangement joins TRBV29-1 to TRBJ1-1; D remains unclear. Germline V gene sequence: CDR1 SQVTM, CDR2 ANQGSEA. Trimming left V 2 bases short and J 5 bases short, with 12 bases between. The CDR3 has 13 amino acids. The chain's CDR3 is CSVEIGIGTEAFF. CDR3 nucleotides: TGCAGCGTTGAAATAGGGATTGGGACTGAAGCTTTCTTT.

The table lists this clonotype with many counts. The chain couples TRBV28 to TRBJ2-4, with D maybe TRBD2 (5 bases). The CDR3 runs to 12 residues. Germline V gene sequence: CDR1 MDHEN, CDR2 SYDVKM. Trimming removed 8 bases at V and 2 bases at J, with 7 bases between. CDR3 loop: CASGRSKNIQYF. CDR3 nucleotides: TGTGCCAGCGGGAGATCCAAAAACATTCAGTACTTC. The full variable domain, rest sourced from reference TRBV28 and TRBJ2-4, is DVKVTQSSRYLVKRTGEKVFLECVQDMDHENMFWYRQDPGLGLRLIYFSYDVKMKEKGDIPEGYSVSREKKERFSLILESASTNQTSMYLCASGRSKNIQYFGAGTRLSVL.

There are many counts of this clonotype. The chain couples TRBV20-1 to TRBJ1-1, with a tentative D call TRBD1 (5 bases). Germline V gene data show CDR1 as DFQATT and CDR2 as SNEGSKA (reference sequence). Trimming removed 3 bases at V and 0 bases at J, with 11 bases between. The CDR3 covers 14 residues. This CDR3 is CSAREGSMNTEAFF. The CDR3 region has the DNA TGCAGTGCTAGGGAGGGGAGCATGAACACTGAAGCTTTCTTT.

This clonotype was counted ten times or more. The chain carries TRBV5-1 and TRBJ1-2, with D tentatively TRBD1 (6 bases). Trimming pared 0 bases from V and 2 bases from J, leaving 14 bases between. CDR1 and CDR2 from the germline V gene are SGHRS and YFSETQ. This CDR3 is built from 16 residues. The CDR3 reads CASSLAQGLRNYGYTF. Written as DNA, the CDR3 is TGCGCCAGCAGCTTGGCACAGGGCTTAAGGAACTATGGCTACACCTTC.

This clonotype was counted only a few times. This chain connects TRBV4-1 to TRBJ1-5; D gene uncertain. Germline V gene data show CDR1 as MGHRA and CDR2 as YSYEKL. This CDR3 has 20 amino acids. V was pared by 2 bases and J by 5 bases, with 28 bases between. The CDR3 DNA follows: TGCGCCAGCAGCCAATTTCGCCGACCGGCCGGTGACGGAGGAGATCAGCCCCAGCATTTT. Protein: CASSQFRRPAGDGGDQPQHF.

This clonotype was detected a few times. The chain employs TRBV6-2 or TRBV6-3 and TRBJ2-3; perhaps D is TRBD1 or TRBD2 (7 bases each). The V and J ends lost 0 bases and 4 bases respectively, with 17 bases between them. Germline lookup yields CDR1 MNHEY and CDR2 SVGEGT. The CDR3 covers 17 residues. The CDR3 nucleotides read TGTGCCAGCAGTTACTCCCCAGGGGGGGGGGACGCAGATACGCAGTATTTT. Translated, it gives CASSYSPGGGDADTQYF.

This clonotype was detected a few times. V and J are TRBV7-9 and TRBJ2-3, with D unclear. CDR3 length: 15 residues. Germline CDR1 and CDR2: SEHNR and FQNEAQ (reference sequence). With 5 bases removed from V and 0 bases from J, the gap between germline ends came to 12 bases. CDR3 residues: CASSIRHGSTDTQYF. CDR3 nucleotides: TGTGCCAGCAGCATAAGACATGGTAGCACAGATACGCAGTATTTT.

The table lists this clonotype with a few counts. V is TRBV6-1 and J is TRBJ2-7; D call uncertain. V lost 8 bases to trimming and J lost 6 bases, with 14 bases between them. CDR3 length: 12 residues. CDR1 is MNHNS, CDR2 SASEGT, per germline. The CDR3 loop is CASEVLGFEQYF. CDR3 in DNA: TGTGCCAGCGAGGTGCTGGGATTCGAGCAGTACTTC.

This clonotype came up many times. The V gene is TRBV12-3 or TRBV12-4, the J gene TRBJ2-3; possibly TRBD1 for D (6 bases). V lost 6 bases to trimming and J lost 0 bases, with 16 bases between them. CDR3 length: 16 amino acids. CDR3 sequence (DNA): TGTGCCAGCAGGATCACAGGGAGTTCTAGCACAGATACGCAGTATTTT. Its protein product is CASRITGSSSTDTQYF.